This entry describes one TCR delta chain. The antigen is unknown. These data belong to a study of Vδ1+ human thymocytes. Overall study results and limits: Highly polyclonal TRG and TRD repertoires with Gaussian CDR3 length distributions appeared in thymus.

CDR1 TSWWSYY and CDR2 QGS come from the germline V gene. The CDR3 contains 20 residues. V gave up 3 bases and J gave up 1 base; unmatched junction bases: 19. The template was reverse-transcribed extracted RNA. Multiplex PCR used pooled V-gene forward primers and a constant-region reverse primer to amplify CDR3s. TCRdb re-called the multiplex PCR reads via CATT. This sample carries over 45,000 delta-chain clones, around 15% of them seen once, and the ten largest clones take roughly 0.5%. The sequence came from a boy under three years old who had congenital heart surgery. This rearrangement joins TRDV1 to TRDJ1, with 8 bases identical to TRDD3. The sample taken for sequencing was Vdelta1+ gamma-delta thymocytes from the thymus. Subset meaning: FACS-sorted CD3+ TCRalphabeta- TCRVdelta1+ TCRVdelta2- thymocytes. CDR3 region: CALGEGFRGLWGYSTDKLIF. The CDR3 bases are TGTGCTCTTGGGGAGGGGTTTAGGGGCCTTTGGGGATACAGCACCGATAAACTCATCTTT.